This T cell receptor (beta chain) was found in a study of cytomegalovirus exposure and HLA in healthy donors. V lost 1 base and J lost 3, with 9 bases in between. The CDR3 is 14 residues long. Germline CDR1 and CDR2: LNHDA and SQIVND (reference sequence). 60 Vbeta and 13 Jbeta primers were used in PCR. TCRdb's table, derived via immunoSEQ multiplex PCR, lists solely in-frame clones and lacks some. Of some 130,000 clones listed, around three quarters are singletons. This sequence was found in a man between 25 and 39 years old in good health. The rearrangement joins TRBV19 to TRBJ1-1, with D uncertain. Sequenced sample: PBMCs. In nucleotides, the CDR3 is TGTGCCAGTAGTATAGGGGGAGGAGACACTGAAGCTTTCTTT. It encodes CASSIGGGDTEAFF.